This is a list of T cell receptor beta chains from one sample in a study of OX40 agonist ivuxolimab in advanced cancers. Profiled with immunoSEQ multiplex PCR; TCRdb holds only in-frame clones, not every one. Of 20,000 to 25,000 clones in the sample, 75% to 85% are singletons; the top ten hold about 24%. The input for sequencing was CD4+ or CD8+ T cells sorted from blood, taken in a trial of the OX40 agonist ivuxolimab. Every receptor here comes from an adult with an advanced solid tumor such as melanoma, head and neck, liver or kidney cancer. The CDR3 runs from the conserved cysteine through the conserved F or W. The D gene is left open where the match is weak.

D gene	V gene	CDR3 protein
TRBD2	TRBV4-1	CASSLGLAAYEQYF
-	TRBV6-1	CASSEALTETGNTIYF
TRBD2	TRBV30	CAWSRGTSGTYNEQFF
-	TRBV4-1	CASSLIGSGAYEQYF
-	TRBV28	CASSLVITASTDTQYF
-	TRBV25-1	CATKRPGVMNTEAFF
-	TRBV27	CASSMAGSSYEQYF
TRBD2	TRBV28	CASSILAGALTGELFF
TRBD1	TRBV6-6	CASSNRGTGNTIYF
-	TRBV7-9	CASSWWAVKKETQYF
-	TRBV28	CASSLRGSYNEQFF
TRBD2	TRBV6-7	CASSPLTGGNNEQFF
-	TRBV6-1	CASSTGGTEAFF
-	TRBV10-3	CAISPAANTGELFF
-	TRBV10-3	CAISEADMNTEAFF
-	TRBV7-3	CASSHLGPLDGQFF
-	TRBV7-9	CASSFHSGLQGWDTQYF
TRBD1	TRBV28	CASSISRGRSNQPQHF
TRBD1	TRBV7-7	CASSLGTGGLYEQYF
-	TRBV7-9	CASSRGLRGYTF
-	TRBV28	CASSLAQALTGTQYF
-	TRBV15	CATSRGMGTQGGYGYTF
TRBD2	TRBV2	CASSFAGGPYEQYF
-	TRBV30	CAWSAGTGPYEQYF
-	TRBV19	CASSIDRASIGEQYF
TRBD1	TRBV28	CASVEEGAYGYTF
TRBD2	TRBV6-1	CASLGGRAPGELFF
-	TRBV7-8	CASSLAGLTGREQYF
-	TRBV6-5	CASSYYDRADGYTF
-	TRBV19	CASSIDTQDNSPLHF
-	TRBV13	CASSGRGSNYGYTF
-	TRBV4-2	CASSQEGGFTGELFF
TRBD1	TRBV4-1	CASKVMDRASYNEQFF
-	TRBV11-1	CASSLRWNEQFF
TRBD2	TRBV5-1	CASSFGTSVSYEQYF
TRBD1	TRBV19	CASSLGTGIHEQYF
-	TRBV6-5	CASSYSPGSYNEQFF
TRBD1	TRBV27	CASSNRQGPNYGYTF
-	TRBV6-1	CASSELATHKRNTEAFF
-	TRBV12-5	CASGGTWPEYEQYF
TRBD1	TRBV9	CASSVEGTATGELFF
-	TRBV7-9	CASSLDAQTSNQPQHF
TRBD1	TRBV28	CASSQTGNQPQHF
-	TRBV4-1	CASSFTSYYNEQFF
TRBD2	TRBV27	CASRLAGASYEQYF
-	TRBV6-1	CASTQGSLEQYF
TRBD2	TRBV19	CASSIGGLAGTYEQYF